Sequencing of this T cell receptor (beta chain) was carried out in a study of T cell responses to AZD1222 COVID-19 vaccine. General observations from the study: The reported proportion of spike-specific TCRs targeting unmutated variant regions was nearly half. At baseline, seropositivity was found in only six or seven AZD1222 recipients.

Clones were read by immunoSEQ multiplex PCR, and TCRdb kept only the in-frame ones, dropping some. The sample has around 80,000 clones, nearly 90% seen once. Notes on this clone: The antigen remains undetermined.

Germline lookup yields CDR1 SQVTM and CDR2 ANQGSEA. The CDR3 loop spans 16 amino acids. The junction had 16 bases not matched to a gene; V was cut back by 7 bases and J by 3 bases. The chain joins TRBV29-1 to TRBJ2-3, with 7 bases lining up with TRBD2. The input for sequencing was peripheral blood, taken 28 days after the second AZD1222 dose. The clonotype originates from an adult who received the AZD1222 COVID-19 vaccine. The CDR3 spells CSEIMRGGSGTDTQYF. The DNA for the CDR3 is TGCAGCGAAATTATGAGGGGCGGGAGCGGAACAGATACGCAGTATTTT.